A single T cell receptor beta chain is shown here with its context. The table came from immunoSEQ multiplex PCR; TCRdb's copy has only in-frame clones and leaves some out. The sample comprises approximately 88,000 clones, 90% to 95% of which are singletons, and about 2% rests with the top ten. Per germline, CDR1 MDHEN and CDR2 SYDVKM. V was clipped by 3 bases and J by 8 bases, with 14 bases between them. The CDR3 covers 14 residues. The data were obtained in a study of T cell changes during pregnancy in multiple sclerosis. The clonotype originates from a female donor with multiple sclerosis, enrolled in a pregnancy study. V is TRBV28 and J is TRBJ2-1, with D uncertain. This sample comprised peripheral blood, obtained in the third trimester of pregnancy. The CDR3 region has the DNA TGTGCCAGCAGTTTTGTACAGAAGTTCCATGAGCAGTTCTTC. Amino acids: CASSFVQKFHEQFF.